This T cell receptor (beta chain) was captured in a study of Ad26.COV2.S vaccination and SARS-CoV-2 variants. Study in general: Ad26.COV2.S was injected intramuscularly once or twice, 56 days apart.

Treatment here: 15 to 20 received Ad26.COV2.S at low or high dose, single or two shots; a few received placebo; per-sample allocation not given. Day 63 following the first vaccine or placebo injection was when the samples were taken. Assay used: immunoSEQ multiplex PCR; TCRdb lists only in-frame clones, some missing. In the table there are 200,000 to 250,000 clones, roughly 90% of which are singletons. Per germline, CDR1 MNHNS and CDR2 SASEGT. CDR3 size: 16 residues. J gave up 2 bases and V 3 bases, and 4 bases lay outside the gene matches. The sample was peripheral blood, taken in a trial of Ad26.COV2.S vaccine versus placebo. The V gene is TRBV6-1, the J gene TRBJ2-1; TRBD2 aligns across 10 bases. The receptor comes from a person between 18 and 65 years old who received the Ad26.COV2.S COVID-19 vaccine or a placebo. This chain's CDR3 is CASSDPGTSAYNEQFF. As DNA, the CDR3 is TGTGCCAGCAGTGACCCAGGGACTAGCGCCTACAATGAGCAGTTCTTC.